The clone carrying this T cell receptor beta chain appeared many times. Its cognate antigen is unknown. These data belong to a study of T-cell memory formation after mild COVID-19. Study findings and constraints: While clones contracting from day 15 to 85 were balanced between CD4 and CD8, later expanders leaned CD4+. There was no confirmation that second-wave clones peaking on day 37 were SARS-CoV-2 specific. Largely, contracting CD4+ clones fell within CM and EM, and contracting CD8+ clones within EMRA.

TCR alpha and TCR beta cDNA libraries with sample barcodes and UMIs came from 5'RACE using constant-segment primers. Each CDR3 protein gets one entry after TCRdb re-called the 5' RACE reads with MiXCR. The sample includes over 60,000 distinct CDR3 sequences, roughly 17% of them seen just once. This receptor was identified in an adult woman who had mild COVID-19 (a few samples of this study predate the infection). Cell type and time point are not known. Sequencing used PBMCs or a T cell subset sorted from them (not recorded which).

Here the CDR3 reads CATPKDRVYEQFF. The CDR3 DNA sequence: TGTGCCACCCCGAAAGACAGGGTTTATGAGCAGTTCTTC. The chain recombines TRBV7-9 with TRBJ2-1; 7 bases map to TRBD1. The CDR3 totals 13 residues. Germline values: CDR1 SEHNR, CDR2 FQNEAQ (reference sequence). J gave up 8 bases and V 10 bases, and 11 bases lay outside the gene matches.